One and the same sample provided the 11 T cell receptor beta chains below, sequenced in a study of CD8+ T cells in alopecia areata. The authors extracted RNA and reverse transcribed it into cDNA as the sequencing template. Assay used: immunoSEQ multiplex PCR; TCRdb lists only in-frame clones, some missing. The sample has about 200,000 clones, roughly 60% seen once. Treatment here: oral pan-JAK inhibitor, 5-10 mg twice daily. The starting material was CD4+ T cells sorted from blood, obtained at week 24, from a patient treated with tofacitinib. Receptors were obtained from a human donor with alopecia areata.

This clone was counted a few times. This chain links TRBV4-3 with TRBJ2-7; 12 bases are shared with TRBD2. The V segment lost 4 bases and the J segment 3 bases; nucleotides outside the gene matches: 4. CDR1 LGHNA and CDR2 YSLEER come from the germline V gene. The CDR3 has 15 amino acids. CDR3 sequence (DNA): TGCGCCAGCAGCCGCCGACTAGCGGGGGTCTACGAGCAGTACTTC. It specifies CASSRRLAGVYEQYF.

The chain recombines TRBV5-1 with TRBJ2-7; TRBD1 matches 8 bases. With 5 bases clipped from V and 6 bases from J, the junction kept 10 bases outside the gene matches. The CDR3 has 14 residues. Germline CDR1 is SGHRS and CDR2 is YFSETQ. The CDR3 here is CASREGQGWSEQYF. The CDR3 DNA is TGCGCCAGCAGAGAAGGACAGGGCTGGTCCGAGCAGTACTTC.

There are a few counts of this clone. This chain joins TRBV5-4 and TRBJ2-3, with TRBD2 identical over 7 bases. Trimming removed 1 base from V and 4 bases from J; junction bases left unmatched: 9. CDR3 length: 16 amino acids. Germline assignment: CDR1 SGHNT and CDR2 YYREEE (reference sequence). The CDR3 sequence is CASSLLASGAPDTQYF. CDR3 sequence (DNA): TGTGCCAGCAGCTTGCTGGCTAGCGGAGCGCCAGATACGCAGTATTTT. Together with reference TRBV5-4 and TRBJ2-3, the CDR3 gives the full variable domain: ETGVTQSPTHLIKTRGQQVTLRCSSQSGHNTVSWYQQALGQGPQFIFQYYREEENGRGNFPPRFSGLQFPNYSSELNVNALELDDSALYLCASSLLASGAPDTQYFGPGTRLTVL.

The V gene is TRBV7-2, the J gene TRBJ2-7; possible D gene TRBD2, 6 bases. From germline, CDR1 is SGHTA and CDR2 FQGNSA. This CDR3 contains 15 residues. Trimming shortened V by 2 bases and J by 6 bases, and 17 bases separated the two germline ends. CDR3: CASSLNGGIVGEQYF. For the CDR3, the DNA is TGTGCCAGCAGCTTAAATGGGGGGATAGTTGGCGAGCAGTACTTC.

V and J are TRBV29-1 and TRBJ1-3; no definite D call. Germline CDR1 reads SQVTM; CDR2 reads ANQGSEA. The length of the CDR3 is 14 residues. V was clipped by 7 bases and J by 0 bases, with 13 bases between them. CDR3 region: CSARGGNSGNTIYF. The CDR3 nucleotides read TGCAGCGCCCGGGGAGGGAACTCTGGAAACACCATATATTTT.

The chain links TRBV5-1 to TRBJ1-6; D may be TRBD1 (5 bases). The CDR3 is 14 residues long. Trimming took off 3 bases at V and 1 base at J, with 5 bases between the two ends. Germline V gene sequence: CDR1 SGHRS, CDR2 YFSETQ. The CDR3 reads CASSWTSYNSPLHF. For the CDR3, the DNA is TGCGCCAGCAGCTGGACATCCTATAATTCACCCCTCCACTTT.

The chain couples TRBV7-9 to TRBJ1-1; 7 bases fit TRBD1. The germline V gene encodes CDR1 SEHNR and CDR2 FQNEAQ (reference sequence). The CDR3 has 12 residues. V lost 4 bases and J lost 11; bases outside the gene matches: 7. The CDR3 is CASSSQGGHAFF. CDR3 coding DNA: TGTGCCAGCAGCTCCCAGGGGGGTCACGCTTTCTTT.

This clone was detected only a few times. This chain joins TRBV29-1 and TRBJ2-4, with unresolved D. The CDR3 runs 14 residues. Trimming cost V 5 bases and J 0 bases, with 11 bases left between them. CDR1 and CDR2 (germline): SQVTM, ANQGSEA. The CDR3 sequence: CSVRQTLAKNIQYF. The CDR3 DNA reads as TGCAGCGTTAGACAAACACTAGCCAAAAACATTCAGTACTTC. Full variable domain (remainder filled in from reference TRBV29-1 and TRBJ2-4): SAVISQKPSRDICQRGTSLTIQCQVDSQVTMMFWYRQQPGQSLTLIATANQGSEATYESGFVIDKFPISRPNLTFSTLTVSNMSPEDSSIYLCSVRQTLAKNIQYFGAGTRLSVL.

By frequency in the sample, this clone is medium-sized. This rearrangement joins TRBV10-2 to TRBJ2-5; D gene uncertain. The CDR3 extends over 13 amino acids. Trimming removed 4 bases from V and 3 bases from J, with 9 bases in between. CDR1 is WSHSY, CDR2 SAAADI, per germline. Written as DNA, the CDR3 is TGCGCCAGCAGTGGCCAGACGGAAGAGACCCAGTACTTC. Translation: CASSGQTEETQYF.

CDR3 in amino acids: CASSILTGYTSYEQYF. The CDR3, as DNA: TGCGCCAGCAGCATCCTAACAGGCTACACTTCCTACGAGCAGTACTTC. V usage is TRBV5-1 and J usage is TRBJ2-7; perhaps TRBD1 as D (5 bases). Trimming took 4 bases from V and 1 from J, leaving 18 bases between them. CDR1 is SGHRS, CDR2 YFSETQ, per germline. The CDR3 loop spans 16 amino acids.

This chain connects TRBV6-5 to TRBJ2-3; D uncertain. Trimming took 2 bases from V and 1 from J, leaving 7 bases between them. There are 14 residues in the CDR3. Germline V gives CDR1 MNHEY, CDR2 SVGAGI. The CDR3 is CASSYSLGTDTQYF. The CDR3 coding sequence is TGTGCCAGCAGTTACAGTCTAGGCACAGATACGCAGTATTTT.